This TCR beta chain was retrieved from a study of blood T cell repertoires in COVID-19. For the study at large: Samples representing acute and convalescent COVID-19 were sourced from the United States, Italy and Spain.

Authors' analysis steps: Estimated nucleated cell counts came from reference gene primer amplification. Method: immunoSEQ multiplex PCR; TCRdb's copy keeps in-frame clones and lacks some. V and J calls and clone size are as listed in that table; D and trimming were resolved from the DNA. This sample has some 180,000 clones, with 80% found just once. The V end was cut by 0 bases, the J end by 6 bases, with 9 bases between. The CDR3 covers 14 residues. Germline-derived CDR1 and CDR2 are SGDLS and YYNGEE. The sample was peripheral blood. The clonotype was recovered from a man aged 55-75 years with acute or convalescent COVID-19. The chain employs TRBV9 and TRBJ2-2; no reliable D call. CDR3 sequence (DNA): TGTGCCAGCAGCGTAGTCGAGTTACCCGGGGAGCTGTTTTTT. Amino acids: CASSVVELPGELFF.